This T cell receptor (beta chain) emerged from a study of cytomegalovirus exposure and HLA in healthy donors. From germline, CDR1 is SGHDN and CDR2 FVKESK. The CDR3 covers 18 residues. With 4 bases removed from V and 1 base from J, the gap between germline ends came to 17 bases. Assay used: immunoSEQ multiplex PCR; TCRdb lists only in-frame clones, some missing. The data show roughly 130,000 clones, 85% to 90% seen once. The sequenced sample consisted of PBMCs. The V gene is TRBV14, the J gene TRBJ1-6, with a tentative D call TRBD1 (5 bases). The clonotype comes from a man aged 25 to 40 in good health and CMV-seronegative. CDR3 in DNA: TGTGCCAGCAGCCCCCGAAAGGGGTTTTTGTCCTATAATTCACCCCTCCACTTT. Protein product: CASSPRKGFLSYNSPLHF.